The 7 T cell receptor beta chains below come from one sample, sequenced in a study of response to subunit inactivated influenza vaccine (dated by TCRdb to the late 2010s). Library creation used RT-PCR. Sequencing instrument: Illumina HiSeq 2500. The public reads were run again by TCRdb, first through fastp at Q25 and then through MiXCR, and only productive beta chains were kept. Under each unique CDR3 protein, matching rows form one entry showing the most common genes and DNA. The sample includes under 850,000 distinct CDR3 sequences, with 15% to 20% observed a single time. The top ten constitute about a tenth of the sample. This specimen was PBMCs from blood, taken approximately 5 days after vaccination. Every receptor here comes from a man in his fifties or sixties who received an inactivated influenza vaccine. Donor details come from another sample of the same person, matched by shared clones.

This clonotype has more than one count but fewer than ten. Mismatch with germline at one junction end may stem from a read error. CDR3 sequence reads: CASSSPAGGLQETQYF. The CDR3 DNA is TGTGCCAGCTCAAGTCCAGCGGGAGGGCTCCAAGAGACCCAGTACTTC. The V gene is TRBV5-1, the J gene TRBJ2-5, with TRBD2 matching 10 bases. Germline V gene data show CDR1 as SGHRS and CDR2 as YFSETQ. CDR3 size: 16 residues.

This clonotype was seen a few times. The V gene is TRBV12-3 or TRBV12-4, the J gene TRBJ2-7; D is undetermined. V was trimmed by 3 bases and J by 5 bases, leaving 8 bases between them. This CDR3 is 12 amino acids long. CDR3 sequence reads: CASSFFVNEQYF. The CDR3 DNA is TGTGCCAGCAGTTTTTTTGTGAACGAGCAGTACTTC.

The V gene is TRBV28, the J gene TRBJ2-7; D uncertain. CDR3 length equals 12 residues. V was shortened by 10 bases and J by 2 bases, with 12 bases between the two germline ends. Germline CDR1 is MDHEN and CDR2 is SYDVKM. As DNA, the CDR3 is TGTGCCACCCGGGCAGCCCCCTACGAGCAGTACTTC. Its protein product is CATRAAPYEQYF.

The sample holds many counts of this clonotype. The CDR3 region has the DNA TGCAGTGCTAGAGTGCCTAGCGGGAGAACAGATACGCAGTATTTT. It is translated as CSARVPSGRTDTQYF. The rearrangement joins TRBV20-1 to TRBJ2-3; 10 nucleotides match TRBD2. The length of the CDR3 is 15 residues. Unmatched junction bases numbered 4, after V lost 1 base and J lost 3 bases. The germline V gene has CDR1 DFQATT and CDR2 SNEGSKA (reference sequence).

The rearrangement links TRBV6-5 to TRBJ2-1, with 8 bases identical to TRBD2. J lost 8 bases, V lost 4 bases, and 10 bases had no gene match. The CDR3 runs to 15 residues. CDR1 and CDR2 from the germline V gene are MNHEY and SVGAGI. This CDR3 reads CASSSTPGGKHEQFF. The CDR3 DNA reads as TGTGCCAGCAGTTCCACCCCGGGGGGGAAGCATGAGCAGTTCTTC.

The sample holds a few counts of this clonotype. This chain uses TRBV11-2 with TRBJ1-1, with D perhaps matching TRBD1 (5 bases). Germline CDR1 and CDR2: SGHAT and FQNNGV. Between the trimmed V and J ends, which lost 0 bases and 0 bases, there was a span of 8 bases. The CDR3 is made up of 15 amino acids. The DNA for the CDR3 is TGTGCCAGCAGCTTAGAAGGAGGGGTGAACACTGAAGCTTTCTTT. Translation gives CASSLEGGVNTEAFF.

This sequence joins TRBV7-2 and TRBJ1-3; TRBD1 matches at 9 bases. J gave up 9 bases and V 5 bases, and 8 bases lay outside the gene matches. The CDR3 totals 14 residues. From germline, CDR1 is SGHTA and CDR2 FQGNSA. CDR3 DNA: TGTGCCAGCAGCCTCAGGACAGGGGAGGGCACCATATATTTT. It specifies CASSLRTGEGTIYF.